The 25 T cell receptor beta chains below were found in one sample sequenced in a study of blood T cell repertoires in COVID-19. The method was immunoSEQ multiplex PCR; TCRdb's version includes in-frame clones alone and lacks a portion of them. The sample has 300,000 to 400,000 clones, 75% to 90% seen once; the top ten hold 1%. Sequencing was done on a sample of PBMCs or T cells enriched from blood (not recorded which). The receptors were gathered from a man younger than 35 who had recovered from COVID-19.

The chain combines TRBV14 with TRBJ1-1; no definite D call. The CDR3 runs to 13 residues. With 6 bases removed from V and 3 bases from J, the gap between germline ends came to 11 bases. Looked up from germline, CDR1 is SGHDN and CDR2 is FVKESK. CDR3 bases: TGTGCCAGCAGTTACGACGGGTACACTGAAGCTTTCTTT. Residues: CASSYDGYTEAFF.

V is TRBV19 and J is TRBJ2-2, with D perhaps TRBD2 (6 bases). Trimming shortened V by 7 bases and J by 1 base, and 10 bases separated the two germline ends. The CDR3 loop spans 14 amino acids. CDR1 LNHDA and CDR2 SQIVND come from the germline V gene (reference sequence). The CDR3 nucleotides read TGTGCCAGTAATTACGGGAGGAACACCGGGGAGCTGTTTTTT. Amino acid sequence: CASNYGRNTGELFF.

This clone was counted only a few times. The rearrangement links TRBV30 to TRBJ1-5, with 7 bases fitting TRBD1. Germline V gene lookup returns CDR1 GTSNPN and CDR2 SVGIG (reference sequence). V lost 1 base and J lost 5; bases outside the gene matches: 11. The CDR3 contains 16 residues. CDR3 nucleotide sequence: TGTGCCTGGAGTGCGCCCGGGACAGCGGGCCATCAGCCCCAGCATTTT. Its protein is CAWSAPGTAGHQPQHF.

This chain joins TRBV7-8 and TRBJ1-6; D ambiguous. This CDR3 spans 12 amino acids. Trimming cost V 2 bases and J 8 bases, with 4 bases left between them. The germline gives CDR1 SGHVS, CDR2 FQNEAQ. The CDR3 nucleotides read TGTGCCAGCAGCTTATCTGATTCACCCCTCCACTTT. The encoded protein is CASSLSDSPLHF.

The rearrangement joins TRBV15 to TRBJ1-1; 7 bases align to TRBD1. The CDR3 sequence is 17 residues long. V trimming: 3 bases; J trimming: 5 bases; junction bases outside the gene matches: 15. Per germline, CDR1 LNHNV and CDR2 YYDKDF (reference sequence). CDR3 protein: CATSSHLGTVILTEAFF. In DNA, the CDR3 is TGTGCCACCAGCAGCCACCTGGGGACAGTTATTTTAACTGAAGCTTTCTTT.

This chain joins TRBV24-1 and TRBJ1-6; D not resolved. V was shortened by 4 bases and J by 7 bases, with 10 bases between the two germline ends. Germline V gene lookup returns CDR1 KGHDR and CDR2 SFDVKD. The CDR3 runs 14 residues. This CDR3 reads CATSEGVSNSPLHF. DNA of the CDR3: TGTGCCACCAGTGAAGGAGTCTCGAATTCACCCCTCCACTTT.

This chain uses TRBV5-4 with TRBJ2-7; TRBD1 might be the D (6 bases). This CDR3 is built from 15 residues. V was cut by 4 bases and J by 4 bases, with 18 bases left in between. From germline, CDR1 is SGHNT and CDR2 YYREEE (reference sequence). CDR3 bases: TGTGCCAGCAGCCCAGGGGTCATGGGGGATTACGAGCAGTACTTC. Its translation: CASSPGVMGDYEQYF.

The chain employs TRBV7-9 and TRBJ1-1, with unresolved D. Germline values: CDR1 SEHNR, CDR2 FQNEAQ (reference sequence). This CDR3 has 14 residues. Trimming took 7 bases from V and 4 from J, leaving 16 bases between them. This chain's CDR3 is CASNKGGLGTEAFF. The CDR3 bases are TGTGCCAGCAACAAAGGAGGGTTAGGCACTGAAGCTTTCTTT. The whole variable domain, remainder taken from reference TRBV7-9 and TRBJ1-1, is DTGVSQNPRHKITKRGQNVTFRCDPISEHNRLYWYRQTLGQGPEFLTYFQNEAQLEKSRLLSDRFSAERPKGSFSTLEIQRTEQGDSAMYLCASNKGGLGTEAFFGQGTRLTVV.

The V gene is TRBV10-2, the J gene TRBJ2-7; D call uncertain. Germline V gene sequence: CDR1 WSHSY, CDR2 SAAADI. V lost 5 bases, J lost 5 bases, and 7 bases lay in between. This CDR3 spans 11 amino acids. The CDR3 bases are TGCGCCAGCAGTCACTCGGACGAGCAGTACTTC. As protein: CASSHSDEQYF.

The chain couples TRBV27 to TRBJ1-2; tentatively, D is TRBD1 (5 bases). The CDR3 is 15 residues long. Germline V lookup: CDR1 MNHEY, CDR2 SMNVEV (reference sequence). V was cut by 3 bases and J by 8 bases, with 19 bases left in between. The CDR3 loop reads CASSLGSSGRKGYTF. CDR3 DNA: TGTGCCAGCAGTTTGGGTTCATCAGGGCGGAAGGGCTACACCTTC.

The DNA for the CDR3 is TGTGCCAGCGCGGGAGTAAGGGACAATGAGCAGTTCTTC. Its protein is CASAGVRDNEQFF. The chain is built from TRBV3-1 (or the pseudogene TRBV3-2) and TRBJ2-1; TRBD2 matches 7 bases. The CDR3 is 13 residues long. Germline-derived CDR1 and CDR2 are LGHDT and YNNKEL (reference sequence). Losses at the gene ends were 8 bases for V and 5 bases for J; bases not matched to a gene: 6.

The CDR3 nucleotides read TGTGCCAGTAGTCTCTTCTGGCAGGGCGTCCTCGGAAACACCATATATTTT. Amino acid sequence: CASSLFWQGVLGNTIYF. The rearrangement uses TRBV19 and TRBJ1-3, with D maybe TRBD1 (5 bases). With 5 bases removed from V and 4 bases from J, the gap between germline ends came to 21 bases. Germline V gene data show CDR1 as LNHDA and CDR2 as SQIVND (reference sequence). This CDR3 has 17 residues.

The rearrangement links TRBV3-1 (or the pseudogene TRBV3-2) to TRBJ2-6, with TRBD2 identical over 12 bases. The germline gives CDR1 LGHDT, CDR2 YNNKEL (reference sequence). This CDR3 has 18 residues. After removal of 3 bases from V and 0 bases from J, the junction contained 3 bases not matched to a gene. CDR3 protein: CASSHPSGGGSGANVLTF. In DNA, the CDR3 is TGTGCCAGCAGCCATCCTAGCGGGGGGGGCTCTGGGGCCAACGTCCTGACTTTC.

The chain combines TRBV7-6 with TRBJ2-2; D unresolved. The V gene lost 5 bases and the J gene lost 3 bases, with 4 bases spanning the gap. The CDR3 runs 12 residues. Per the germline V gene, CDR1 is SGHVS and CDR2 is FNYEAQ. The CDR3 sequence is CASSPDTGELFF. The CDR3, as DNA: TGTGCCAGCAGCCCCGACACCGGGGAGCTGTTTTTT.

The chain carries TRBV15 and TRBJ2-1, with a weak D call TRBD1 (5 bases). The V gene's germline CDR1 is LNHNV and CDR2 YYDKDF (reference sequence). The ends were cut back, 0 bases at V and 5 bases at J, with 8 bases in the middle. This CDR3 comprises 14 residues. The CDR3 loop is CATSRDLQDNEQFF. Here the CDR3 DNA reads TGTGCCACCAGCAGAGATCTACAGGACAATGAGCAGTTCTTC.

With respect to this clone: The same CDR3 also results from other DNA sequences found in this sample. The genes are TRBV3-1 (or the pseudogene TRBV3-2) and TRBJ1-2; D remains unclear. Germline CDR1 reads LGHDT; CDR2 reads YNNKEL (reference sequence). Trimming pared 1 base from V and 6 bases from J, leaving 9 bases between. The CDR3 contains 13 residues. The CDR3 sequence: CASSQVVSDGYTF. The CDR3 DNA is TGTGCCAGCAGCCAAGTTGTGAGTGATGGCTACACCTTC.

The V gene is TRBV7-2, the J gene TRBJ1-1; D gene ambiguous. Looked up from germline, CDR1 is SGHTA and CDR2 is FQGNSA. The CDR3 sequence is 13 residues long. Trimming removed 2 bases at V and 7 bases at J, with 11 bases between. The CDR3 DNA reads TGTGCCAGCAGCTTAACCTTACAGAGTGAAGCTTTCTTT. This gives the protein CASSLTLQSEAFF.

The CDR3 coding sequence is TGTGCCAGCAGTCCAGGGGGACTCGAGCAGTACTTC. This gives the protein CASSPGGLEQYF. The chain employs TRBV28 and TRBJ2-7; possibly TRBD1 for D (7 bases). Germline V CDR1 and CDR2: MDHEN, SYDVKM. V lost 5 bases and J lost 6, with 11 bases in between. This CDR3 spans 12 amino acids.

This clone showed up just a few times. The J gene is TRBJ1-6, the V gene TRBV7-9; 9 bases are a match to TRBD1. Unmatched junction bases numbered 14, after V lost 4 bases and J lost 10 bases. The CDR3 covers 17 residues. Germline CDR1 and CDR2: SEHNR and FQNEAQ (reference sequence). DNA for the CDR3: TGTGCCAGCAGCTCCTCGACCACAGACAGGGGGGGGTCACCCCTCCACTTT. As protein: CASSSSTTDRGGSPLHF.

The chain recombines TRBV5-1 with TRBJ2-5; 9 positions match TRBD1. The V gene's germline CDR1 is SGHRS and CDR2 YFSETQ. The CDR3 loop spans 16 amino acids. V shed 5 bases, J shed 5 bases, and the junction held 13 bases outside the gene matches. The chain's CDR3 is CASSPTGQGFAETQYF. CDR3 DNA sequence: TGCGCCAGCAGTCCGACGGGACAGGGATTCGCCGAGACCCAGTACTTC.

The rearrangement uses TRBV19 and TRBJ1-5; no firm D call. The V and J ends lost 6 bases and 6 bases respectively, with 9 bases between them. CDR3 size: 12 residues. The germline V gene encodes CDR1 LNHDA and CDR2 SQIVND (reference sequence). CDR3 region: CASSSSFQPQHF. The CDR3 DNA is TGTGCCAGTAGCTCTTCCTTTCAGCCCCAGCATTTT.

The rearrangement joins TRBV5-1 to TRBJ1-2; 7 bases fit TRBD1. CDR3 size: 15 residues. V was pared by 4 bases and J by 4 bases, with 10 bases of the junction left unmatched. From germline, CDR1 is SGHRS and CDR2 YFSETQ. The CDR3 here is CASSHGTAQPYGYTF. The CDR3 DNA is TGCGCCAGCAGCCACGGGACAGCCCAACCCTATGGCTACACCTTC.

Of note for this clone: Other DNA sequences in this sample translate to the same CDR3. The chain joins TRBV30 to TRBJ1-6; TRBD1 agrees at 7 bases. This CDR3 is built from 13 residues. V trimming: 0 bases; J trimming: 7 bases; junction bases outside the gene matches: 0. The V gene's germline CDR1 is GTSNPN and CDR2 SVGIG (reference sequence). The CDR3 DNA is TGTGCCTGGAGTGTACAGGGGAATTCACCCCTCCACTTT. This sequence encodes CAWSVQGNSPLHF.

On this clone: The missing conserved phenylalanine or tryptophan at the end of this CDR3 makes a read error likely. Because the CDR3's place on the DNA is in doubt, the DNA is left out and the CDR3 is given as listed by TCRdb. The CDR3 sequence: CASSRGTAVDI. The chain has TRBV3-1 (or the pseudogene TRBV3-2) and TRBJ2-7; the table's D gene call, TRBD1, was not cross checked with the DNA. Germline lookup yields CDR1 LGHDT and CDR2 YNNKEL (reference sequence). The CDR3 is 11 residues long, counting both termini.

The V call is TRBV2, the J call TRBJ2-5, with 7 bases fitting TRBD2. The V and J ends lost 1 base and 14 bases, in that order; junction bases with no gene match: 7. This CDR3 comprises 12 residues. The germline V gene has CDR1 SNHLY and CDR2 FYNNEI. The CDR3 region has the DNA TGTGCCAGCAGTGAAGTTGCGGGGGTGGGTTACTTC. Protein sequence: CASSEVAGVGYF.